Here is one TCR beta chain with its context. The data are from a study of shared clonotypes between healthy human individuals. Per germline, CDR1 SGHTA and CDR2 FQGNSA. Trimming took off 4 bases at V and 0 bases at J, with 21 bases between the two ends. This CDR3 spans 19 amino acids. CD45RO negativity and positive selection for CCR7 defined naive CD8 cells, a population that excluded terminally differentiated effector memory CD45RA+ cells. Every donor, a Caucasian adult, lived in Nashville, Tennessee. In the original workflow: ImmunoSEQ supplied junction-only sequences lacking quality scores, so filtering was different. Repertoires were generated with immunoSEQ multiplex PCR, while TCRdb's copy carries only in-frame clones and drops some. Clone size and the V and J calls come from that table; the DNA yielded D and trimming. In the table there are nearly 2 million clones, about 94% of which are singletons.

This receptor was obtained from a man younger than 35 in good health. The sequencing sample was made of naive CD8+ T cells sorted from blood. The chain joins TRBV7-2 to TRBJ2-2, with D possibly TRBD1 on 6 matching bases. The CDR3 nucleotides are TGTGCCAGCAGCTCAGGAACTCGAACAGGGCGCCCGAACACCGGGGAGCTGTTTTTT. This gives the protein CASSSGTRTGRPNTGELFF.